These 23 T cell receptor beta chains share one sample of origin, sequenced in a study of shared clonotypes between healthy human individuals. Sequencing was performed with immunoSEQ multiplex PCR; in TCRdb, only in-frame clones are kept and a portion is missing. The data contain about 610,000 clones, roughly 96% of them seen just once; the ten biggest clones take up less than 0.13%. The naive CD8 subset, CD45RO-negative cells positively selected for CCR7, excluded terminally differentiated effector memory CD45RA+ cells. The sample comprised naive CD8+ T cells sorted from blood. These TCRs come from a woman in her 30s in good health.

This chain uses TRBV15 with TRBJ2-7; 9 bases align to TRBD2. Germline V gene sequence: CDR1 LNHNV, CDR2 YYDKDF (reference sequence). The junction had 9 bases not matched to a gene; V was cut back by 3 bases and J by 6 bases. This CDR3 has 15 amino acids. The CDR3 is CATSRPGLALSEQYF. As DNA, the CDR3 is TGTGCCACCAGCAGGCCGGGACTAGCCCTGAGCGAGCAGTACTTC.

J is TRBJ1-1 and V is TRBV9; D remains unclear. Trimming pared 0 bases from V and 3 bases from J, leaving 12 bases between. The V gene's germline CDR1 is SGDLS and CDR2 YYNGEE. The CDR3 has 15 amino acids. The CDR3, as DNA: TGTGCCAGCAGCGTAGTTCCGGGATCGGACACTGAAGCTTTCTTT. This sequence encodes CASSVVPGSDTEAFF.

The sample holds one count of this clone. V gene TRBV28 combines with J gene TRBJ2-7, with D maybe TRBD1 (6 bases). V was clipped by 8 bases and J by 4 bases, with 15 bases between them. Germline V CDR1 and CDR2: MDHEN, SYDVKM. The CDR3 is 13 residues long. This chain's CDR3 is CASQITGRYEQYF. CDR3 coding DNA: TGTGCCAGCCAGATCACAGGGCGGTACGAGCAGTACTTC.

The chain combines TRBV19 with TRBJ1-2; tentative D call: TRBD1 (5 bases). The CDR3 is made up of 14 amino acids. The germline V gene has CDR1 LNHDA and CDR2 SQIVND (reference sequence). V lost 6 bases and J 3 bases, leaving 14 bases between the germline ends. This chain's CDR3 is CASRWEGMDYGYTF. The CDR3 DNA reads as TGTGCCAGTAGATGGGAGGGGATGGACTATGGCTACACCTTC.

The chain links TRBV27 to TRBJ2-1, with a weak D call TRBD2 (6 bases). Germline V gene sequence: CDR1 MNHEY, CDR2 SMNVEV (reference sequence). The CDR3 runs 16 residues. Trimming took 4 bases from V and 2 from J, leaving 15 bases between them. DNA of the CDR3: TGTGCCAGCAGTTCTAGCGACGAACCCCCCTACAATGAGCAGTTCTTC. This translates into CASSSSDEPPYNEQFF.

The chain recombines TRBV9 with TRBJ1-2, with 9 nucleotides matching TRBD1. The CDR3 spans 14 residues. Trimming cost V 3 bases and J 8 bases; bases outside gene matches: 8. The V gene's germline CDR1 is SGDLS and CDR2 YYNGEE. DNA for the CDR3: TGTGCCAGCAGCGACCATAGGACAGGGGAAGGCTACACCTTC. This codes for CASSDHRTGEGYTF.

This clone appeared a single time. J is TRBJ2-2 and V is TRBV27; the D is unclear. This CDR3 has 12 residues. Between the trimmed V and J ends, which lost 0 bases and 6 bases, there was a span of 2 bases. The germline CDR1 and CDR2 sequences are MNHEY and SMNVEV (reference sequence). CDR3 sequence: CASSLSAGELFF. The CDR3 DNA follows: TGTGCCAGCAGTTTATCTGCCGGGGAGCTGTTTTTT.

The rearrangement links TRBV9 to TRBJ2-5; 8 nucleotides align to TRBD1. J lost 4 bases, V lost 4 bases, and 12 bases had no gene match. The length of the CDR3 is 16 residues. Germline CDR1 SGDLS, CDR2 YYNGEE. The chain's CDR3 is CASSPRTGSLAETQYF. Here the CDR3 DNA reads TGTGCCAGCAGCCCCCGGACAGGGTCATTGGCAGAGACCCAGTACTTC.

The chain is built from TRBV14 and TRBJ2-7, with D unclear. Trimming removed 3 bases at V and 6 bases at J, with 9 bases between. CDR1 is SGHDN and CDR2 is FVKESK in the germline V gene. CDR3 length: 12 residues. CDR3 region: CASSHAGVEQYF. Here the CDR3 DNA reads TGTGCCAGCAGCCATGCTGGCGTCGAGCAGTACTTC.

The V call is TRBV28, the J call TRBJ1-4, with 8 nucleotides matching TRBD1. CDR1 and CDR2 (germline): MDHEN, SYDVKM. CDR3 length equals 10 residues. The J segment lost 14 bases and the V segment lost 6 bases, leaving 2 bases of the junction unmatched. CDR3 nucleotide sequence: TGTGCCAGCAGGGGGGACAGGCTGTTTTTT. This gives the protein CASRGDRLFF.

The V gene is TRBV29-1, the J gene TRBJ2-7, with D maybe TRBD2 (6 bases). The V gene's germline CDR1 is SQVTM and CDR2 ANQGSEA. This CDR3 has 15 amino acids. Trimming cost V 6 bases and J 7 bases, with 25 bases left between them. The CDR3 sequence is CSVEIPGLSLREQYF. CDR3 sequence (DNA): TGCAGCGTCGAGATACCGGGACTTTCTCTTCGGGAGCAGTACTTC.

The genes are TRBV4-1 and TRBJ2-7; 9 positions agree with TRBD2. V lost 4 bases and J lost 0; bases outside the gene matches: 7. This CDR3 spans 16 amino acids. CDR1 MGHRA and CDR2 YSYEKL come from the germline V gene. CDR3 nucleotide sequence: TGCGCCAGCAGCCCCACGGAAGCGGGGGGCTCCTACGAGCAGTACTTC. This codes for CASSPTEAGGSYEQYF.

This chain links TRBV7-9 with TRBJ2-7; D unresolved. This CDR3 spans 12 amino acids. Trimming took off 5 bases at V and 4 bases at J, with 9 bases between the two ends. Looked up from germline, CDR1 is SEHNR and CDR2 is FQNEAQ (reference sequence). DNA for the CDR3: TGTGCCAGCAGCGGATTAGGTTACGAGCAGTACTTC. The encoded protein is CASSGLGYEQYF.

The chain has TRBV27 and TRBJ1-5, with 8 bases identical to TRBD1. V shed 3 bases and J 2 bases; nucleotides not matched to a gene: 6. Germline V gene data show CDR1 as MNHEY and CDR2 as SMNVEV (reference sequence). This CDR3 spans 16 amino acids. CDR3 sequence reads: CASSFSQGAGNQPQHF. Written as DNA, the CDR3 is TGTGCCAGCAGTTTCTCGCAGGGGGCAGGCAATCAGCCCCAGCATTTT.

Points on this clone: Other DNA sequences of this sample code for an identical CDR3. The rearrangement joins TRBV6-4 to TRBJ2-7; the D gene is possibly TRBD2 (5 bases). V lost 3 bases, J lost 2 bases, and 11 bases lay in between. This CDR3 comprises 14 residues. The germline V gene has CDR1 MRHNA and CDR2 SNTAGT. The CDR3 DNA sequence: TGTGCCAGCAGTGAGGAGGCCACCACCTACGAGCAGTACTTC. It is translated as CASSEEATTYEQYF.

The CDR3 DNA reads TGTGCCAGCAGCATAAACAGGGGGCGAACTGAAGCTTTCTTT. It encodes CASSINRGRTEAFF. This rearrangement joins TRBV7-2 to TRBJ1-1, with 9 nucleotides matching TRBD1. V was clipped by 5 bases and J by 5 bases; unmatched bases: 6. From germline, CDR1 is SGHTA and CDR2 FQGNSA. The CDR3 sequence is 14 residues long.

The CDR3 DNA is TGCAGCGTTTTGGGTCTAGCCACCTACGAGCAGTACTTC. It is translated as CSVLGLATYEQYF. The V call is TRBV29-1, the J call TRBJ2-7, with D perhaps TRBD2 (5 bases). Between the trimmed V and J ends, which lost 5 bases and 2 bases, there was a span of 13 bases. Germline-derived CDR1 and CDR2 are SQVTM and ANQGSEA. The CDR3 is made up of 13 amino acids.

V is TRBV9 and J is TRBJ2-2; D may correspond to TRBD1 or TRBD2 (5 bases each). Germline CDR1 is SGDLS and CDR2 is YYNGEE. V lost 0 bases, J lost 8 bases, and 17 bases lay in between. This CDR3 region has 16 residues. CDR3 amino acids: CASSVGPGAGSGELFF. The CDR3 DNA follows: TGTGCCAGCAGCGTAGGCCCCGGGGCGGGTTCAGGGGAGCTGTTTTTT.

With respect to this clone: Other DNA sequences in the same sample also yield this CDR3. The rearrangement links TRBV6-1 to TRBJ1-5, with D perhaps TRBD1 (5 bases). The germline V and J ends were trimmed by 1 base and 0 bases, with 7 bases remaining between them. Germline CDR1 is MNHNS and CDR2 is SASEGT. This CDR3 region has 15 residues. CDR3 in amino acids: CASSEGDFSNQPQHF. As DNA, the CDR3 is TGTGCCAGCAGTGAAGGGGACTTTAGCAATCAGCCCCAGCATTTT.

The CDR3 is CASSQRDSVYNEQFF. The CDR3 nucleotides are TGTGCCAGCAGCCAACGGGACAGCGTTTACAATGAGCAGTTCTTC. V usage is TRBV14 and J usage is TRBJ2-1; 7 bases map to TRBD1. The germline V gene has CDR1 SGHDN and CDR2 FVKESK. Trimming removed 2 bases from V and 4 bases from J; junction bases left unmatched: 5. The CDR3 runs to 15 residues.

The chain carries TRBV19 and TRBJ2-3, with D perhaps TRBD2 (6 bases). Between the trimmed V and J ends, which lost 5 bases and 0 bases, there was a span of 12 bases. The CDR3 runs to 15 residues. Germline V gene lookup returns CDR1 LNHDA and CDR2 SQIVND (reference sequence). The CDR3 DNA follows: TGTGCCAGTAGTTCTTTAGCGGAGAGCACAGATACGCAGTATTTT. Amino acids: CASSSLAESTDTQYF.

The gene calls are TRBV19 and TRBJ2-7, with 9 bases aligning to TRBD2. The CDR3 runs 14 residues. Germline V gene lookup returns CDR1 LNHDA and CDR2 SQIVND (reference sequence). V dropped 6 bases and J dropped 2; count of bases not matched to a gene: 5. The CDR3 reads CASSPTSGTYEQYF. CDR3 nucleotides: TGTGCCAGTAGCCCGACTAGCGGAACCTACGAGCAGTACTTC. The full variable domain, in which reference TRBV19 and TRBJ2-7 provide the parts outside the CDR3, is DGGITQSPKYLFRKEGQNVTLSCEQNLNHDAMYWYRQDPGQGLRLIYYSQIVNDFQKGDIAEGYSVSREKKESFPLTVTSAQKNPTAFYLCASSPTSGTYEQYFGPGTRLTVT.

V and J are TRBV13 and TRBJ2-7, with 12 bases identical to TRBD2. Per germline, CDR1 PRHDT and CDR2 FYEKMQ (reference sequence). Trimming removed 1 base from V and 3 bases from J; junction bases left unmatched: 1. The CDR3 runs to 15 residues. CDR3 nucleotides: TGTGCCAGCAGCTTAGTGACTAGCGGGAGCTACGAGCAGTACTTC. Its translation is CASSLVTSGSYEQYF.